This T cell receptor beta chain is drawn from a study of T cells after posttransplantation cyclophosphamide listed by TCRdb under 2016. Describing the broader study: T cell repertoire reconstitution was tracked by TRB sequencing after myeloablative bone marrow transplantation in which posttransplantation cyclophosphamide was used as GVHD prophylaxis. Because TRA and TRB clonality were tightly correlated in 9 samples, subsequent TCR analyses were focused on TRB only. Blood from all 34 PTCy patients who had 1-year posttransplant specimens underwent TRB sequencing. In 3 patients, up to 3 additional blood samples taken between 2 and 5.2 years after transplant also underwent TRB sequencing, as did pretransplant blood from a handful of patients. Samples from under 40 PTCy-treated patients, along with samples from roughly 16 of their related bone marrow donors, underwent antigen receptor sequencing. Public TRB sequences were compared against a database of over 3,000 sequences linked to responses to pathogens, tumor antigens, self-antigens and alloantigens.

Peripheral blood samples were provided by related bone marrow donors on the day of marrow donation. Peripheral blood and bone marrow mononuclear cells were isolated by Ficoll-Hypaque density centrifugation and cryopreserved. Overall study outcomes, separate from this receptor: Across over 40 patients, TRB clonality was highly associated with recipient CMV seropositivity and CMV reactivation, and PTCy diversity was similar to diversity in CNI/methotrexate controls. The TRB repertoires of T cells infiltrating skin or GI tract showed only limited overlap with the TRB repertoires of T cells in blood. At 1-2 months, donor-recipient similarity was low but rose over the first year, and the later blood repertoires were often dominated by donor CD8+ memory clones.

CDR3 length: 16 amino acids, cysteine to phenylalanine. Just the 48-base CDR3 DNA is kept, in frame starting at base 1. CDR1 and CDR2 are drawn from the germline V gene: SGHRS, YFSETQ. The germline ends are 20 bases apart after V is trimmed by 4 bases and J by 7 bases. Genomic DNA was the input for TRB sequencing, which was run either with the immunoSEQ assay at survey resolution or with the hsTCRB kit. Per the original workflow: The immunoSEQ software handled initial read processing, and the LymphoSeq R package was used for repertoire analyses. For each TRB dataset, clonality was calculated as 1 minus normalized Shannon entropy, and the Gini coefficient was computed as well. To infer phenotypes in unsorted samples, TRB sequences from sorted subsets of the recipient or donor were mapped onto unsorted samples from the same recipient. TCRdb took this table from immuneACCESS and kept in-frame rearrangements with V and J called. Such tables lack part of the clones; where checked against another copy, unresolved V genes explain under half of the gap, and the rest is unexplained. That table supplies the V and J calls and clone size; D and trimming were determined from the DNA. For this sample, about 38,000 clones appear and none is a singleton. The leading ten clones occupy 2.5% of the sample.

The table lists this clone with many counts. What antigen it recognizes has not been identified. Per-nucleotide qualities are absent, and no much larger clonotype sits a single base away. The source of this sequence is a man between 50 and 59 years old in good health, CMV-negative, and a related stem cell transplant donor. Recombination joined TRBV5-1 with TRBJ1-4; D gene: possibly TRBD1, on 6 matching bases. Sequenced input: PBMCs. In nucleotides, the sequence is TGCGCCAGCAGCCCCGGGGACACGCCGGGGAGTGAAAAACTGTTTTTT. The encoded protein is CASSPGDTPGSEKLFF.